The 20 T cell receptor beta chains presented below share a single source sample, sequenced in a study of monozygotic twins with inflammatory bowel disease. TCRdb reprocessed the 5' RACE reads, with one entry per CDR3 protein and no DNA. The repertoire table contains around 450,000 distinct CDR3 sequences. Input material: blood. All receptors come from a human donor with ulcerative colitis or Crohn's disease, or a healthy co-twin of an affected twin (not recorded which).

The V and J genes are TRBV6-1 and TRBJ1-2. The CDR3 is made up of 13 amino acids. Germline V CDR1 and CDR2: MNHNS, SASEGT. The CDR3 reads CASLKGPAGGYTF.

The chain couples TRBV19 to TRBJ2-7; TCRdb's D call of TRBD2 is untestable without DNA. CDR1 LNHDA and CDR2 SQIVND come from the germline V gene (reference sequence). CDR3 length: 15 residues. CDR3: CASSMVHGGTYEQYF.

The chain links TRBV20-1 to TRBJ2-1; TCRdb lists TRBD1, though no DNA is available to test this call. CDR1 is DFQATT, CDR2 SNEGSKA, per germline (reference sequence). The CDR3 consists of 15 residues. CDR3 in amino acids: CSARIQRGPYNEQFF.

The V and J genes are TRBV24-1 and TRBJ2-3. CDR1 and CDR2 from the germline V gene are KGHDR and SFDVKD. This CDR3 has 14 amino acids. CDR3 amino acids: CATSDFKLTDTQYF.

The chain combines TRBV2 with TRBJ2-1; TCRdb proposes TRBD2, but this gene call is untestable without DNA. In germline, CDR1 is SNHLY, CDR2 FYNNEI. The CDR3 has 14 amino acids. The CDR3 spells CASSRTSGVVEQFF.

This rearrangement joins TRBV7-2 to TRBJ2-1. CDR1 and CDR2 from the germline V gene are SGHTA and FQGNSA. The CDR3 runs to 12 residues. The CDR3 here is CASRALYNEQFF.

The rearrangement uses TRBV7-2 and TRBJ1-4; TCRdb calls TRBD1, which cannot be checked without DNA. The CDR3 totals 15 residues. Germline CDR1 and CDR2: SGHTA and FQGNSA. CDR3: CASSQQGQGVEKLFF.

This chain uses TRBV2 with TRBJ2-1; the D gene TCRdb calls, TRBD2, cannot be checked with no DNA. CDR1 and CDR2 (germline): SNHLY, FYNNEI. The CDR3 has 13 amino acids. CDR3 in amino acids: CASRVTRINEQFF.

This sequence joins TRBV6-4 and TRBJ1-4. Germline V gene sequence: CDR1 MRHNA, CDR2 SNTAGT. The CDR3 sequence is 13 residues long. The CDR3 reads CASSLATNEKLFF.

This sequence joins TRBV5-1 and TRBJ2-7; TCRdb picks TRBD1, but there is no DNA to check that call. The CDR3 runs 15 residues. The germline CDR1 and CDR2 sequences are SGHRS and YFSETQ. The CDR3 sequence is CASSLLGQGTYEQYF.

V gene TRBV29-1 combines with J gene TRBJ2-4; absent DNA, TCRdb's TRBD1 call cannot be checked. This CDR3 has 14 amino acids. Germline V gene data show CDR1 as SQVTM and CDR2 as ANQGSEA. The CDR3 is CSVEDSVDRAIQYF. Supplemented by reference TRBV29-1 and TRBJ2-4, the full variable domain reads SAVISQKPSRDICQRGTSLTIQCQVDSQVTMMFWYRQQPGQSLTLIATANQGSEATYESGFVIDKFPISRPNLTFSTLTVSNMSPEDSSIYLCSVEDSVDRAIQYFGAGTRLSVL.

The chain employs TRBV20-1 and TRBJ2-3; TCRdb gives TRBD1 as the D gene, but with no DNA this cannot be confirmed. Germline V lookup: CDR1 DFQATT, CDR2 SNEGSKA (reference sequence). This CDR3 is 16 amino acids long. CDR3 sequence: CSARLGAGSPTDTQYF.

V and J are TRBV19 and TRBJ2-1. The germline V gene has CDR1 LNHDA and CDR2 SQIVND (reference sequence). The CDR3 has 14 residues. The CDR3 here is CASSITSFYNEQFF. Full variable domain (rest looked up from reference TRBV19 and TRBJ2-1): DGGITQSPKYLFRKEGQNVTLSCEQNLNHDAMYWYRQDPGQGLRLIYYSQIVNDFQKGDIAEGYSVSREKKESFPLTVTSAQKNPTAFYLCASSITSFYNEQFFGPGTRLTVL.

CDR3 residues: CASSGDRTYEQYF. The genes are TRBV28 and TRBJ2-7; TCRdb returns TRBD1, unconfirmable since there is no DNA. The CDR3 has 13 residues. Germline V lookup: CDR1 MDHEN, CDR2 SYDVKM.

J is TRBJ1-1 and V is TRBV19; TCRdb returns TRBD1, unconfirmable since there is no DNA. Germline assignment: CDR1 LNHDA and CDR2 SQIVND (reference sequence). The CDR3 has 13 residues. The CDR3 sequence: CASTLQGAPVAFF.

The chain uses TRBV18 and TRBJ2-3; lacking DNA, the TRBD2 call made by TCRdb goes unchecked. The length of the CDR3 is 15 residues. CDR1 is KGHSH and CDR2 is LQKENI in the germline V gene. The CDR3 loop is CASSANSGPTDTQYF.

The V gene is TRBV18, the J gene TRBJ1-5; without DNA, the TCRdb call of TRBD1 cannot be checked. The CDR3 is 16 amino acids. CDR1 and CDR2 from the germline V gene are KGHSH and LQKENI. CDR3 in amino acids: CASSPPNRGSNQPQHF.

This rearrangement joins TRBV28 to TRBJ2-7; TCRdb's D call, TRBD2, is unchecked because there is no DNA. The CDR3 spans 13 residues. The germline V gene has CDR1 MDHEN and CDR2 SYDVKM. This CDR3 reads CASSSSPVYEQYF.

The rearrangement joins TRBV5-1 to TRBJ2-3; TCRdb proposes TRBD1, but this gene call is untestable without DNA. Germline V gene lookup returns CDR1 SGHRS and CDR2 YFSETQ. This CDR3 has 15 amino acids. This chain's CDR3 is CASSRRGGPTDTQYF.

The rearrangement uses TRBV24-1 and TRBJ2-3; TCRdb lists TRBD1, though no DNA is available to test this call. CDR1 is KGHDR, CDR2 SFDVKD, per germline. This CDR3 has 13 amino acids. The CDR3 is CATSVGATDTQYF.